This TCR beta chain is drawn from a study of blood T cells in healthy people across ages. Study in general: Capture by template switching was about one barcoded beta molecule per two T cells. Overall study results and limits: The study regarded diversity estimates from one million T cells as underestimates. Without sorted subsets, naive and antigen-experienced compartments could not be conclusively compared.

A word on this clonotype: Its cognate antigen is unknown.

Trimming stripped 4 bases from V and 2 bases from J, with 10 bases between. The V gene's germline CDR1 is SNHLY and CDR2 FYNNEI. The CDR3 loop spans 14 amino acids. Through a sample-barcoded 5' primer and a J-beta primer mix, a second PCR was run for 7 to 11 cycles. TCRdb independently ran MiXCR on the 5' RACE reads; one entry per CDR3 protein. The sample includes about a million distinct CDR3 sequences, roughly 51% of them seen just once. This chain uses TRBV2 with TRBJ2-3, with D maybe TRBD2 (5 bases). Sequenced sample: blood. This sequence was found in a woman aged 55 to 70 in good health. The DNA of the CDR3 is TGTGCCAGCAGTGGATGGACTTTCACAGATACGCAGTATTTT. It yields the protein CASSGWTFTDTQYF.